This TCR beta chain was retrieved from a study of blood T cells in healthy people across ages (dated by TCRdb to 2014 to 2015). Describing the broader study: In model experiments, template switching captured about one uniquely barcoded TCR beta cDNA molecule for every two T cells. The donors were divided into four age groups: young (average roughly 17 years), middle-aged (about 41), aged (under 70) and long-lived (about 79). To avoid experimental bias, donors of different ages were randomly spread across the sequencing lanes. Two additional independent replicas of 1 million unique cDNA reads from the same blood draw were analyzed for two donors (one aged 18 to 30 and one aged 80 or older). To track age-related changes in TCR beta repertoire diversity, the study relied on deep sequencing normalized with unique cDNA molecular identifiers. What the research found in general, with its limitations: Estimates of total diversity based on one million sequenced T cells were considered lower bounds and underestimates. Observed TCR beta diversity per million T cells fell roughly linearly with age, and a significant reduction was already apparent by age approximately 41. Because profiling used bulk unsorted PBMCs, naive and antigen-experienced compartments could not be compared conclusively. A strong correlation was found between observed TCR beta diversity and the percentage of naive T cells measured by flow cytometry. Compared with the aged group, the long-lived group had more naive CD4+ T cells, fewer expanded clones and increased TCR diversity, a pattern suggesting age selection. Donor CMV infection status was unknown, potentially confounding age-related changes in expanded clonotypes.

Its CDR3 holds 14 amino acids, cysteine through phenylalanine. Only the CDR3 DNA stays, 42 bases, in frame from base 1. CDR1 and CDR2, per the germline V gene, are MGHDK and SYGVNS. Deletion took 4 bases off V and 6 bases off J, with a span of 12 bases between the germline ends. This clonotype has more than one count but fewer than ten. Its cognate antigen has yet to be identified. Base qualities were left out, and no much larger clone turns up one base away. Systemically healthy Caucasian individuals from Russia, over 30 in total and aged roughly 6 to 100 years, were included as donors. Each donor gave roughly 9 milliliters of peripheral blood, drawn into EDTA-treated Vacutainer tubes. PBMCs were isolated by Ficoll-Paque density-gradient centrifugation, with at least 6 million obtained per sample. Total RNA was extracted from PBMCs with Trizol reagent, with at least 5 micrograms obtained per sample. For every donor, an aliquot of PBMCs went through flow cytometry to measure the percentages of naive CD45RAhigh/CD27high T cells.

Library generation was performed with 5' RACE. The sequencer was an Illumina HiSeq 2500. The second PCR ran for roughly 7 to 12 cycles and used a J-beta primer mix along with a sample-barcoded 5' primer. Each TCR beta cDNA molecule received a unique molecular identifier from a template-switch 5' adaptor carrying 12 random nucleotides. At least 2.5 million CDR3-containing paired-end reads were obtained from each sample. First-strand cDNA was synthesized from all RNA with the Mint cDNA synthesis kit, primed by a TRBC-specific oligonucleotide. After uracil-DNA glycosylase treatment, a first 18-cycle PCR used universal primers M1SS and BC2_uni_R on all cDNA. For the original study's pipeline: Normalization of each sample was performed by random selection of 1 million high-quality reads, each carrying a distinct molecular identifier. Instead of being binned into consensus sequences, reads that shared molecular identifiers were thrown out. MiTCR, set to a Q25 quality threshold and the strictest error-elimination algorithm, was used for CDR3 identification, clonotype clustering and error correction. A nonparametric unseen species model using Euler transformation provided a lower-bound estimate of total TCR beta diversity. TCRdb trimmed public reads at Q25 via fastp, called clones via MiXCR and kept in-frame beta chains. Records with the same CDR3 protein are collapsed into one entry carrying the most frequent genes and DNA. The V and J calls follow TCRdb's processing rather than the paper's. The sample yields fewer than 800,000 distinct CDR3 sequences; roughly 21% were counted once. The ten most abundant clones make up roughly 3.9% of the sample.

The chain is assembled from TRBV25-1 and TRBJ2-2, with the D gene not confidently named. The clonotype comes from a man between 65 and 80 years old in good health. The sample consisted of blood. The CDR3 loop reads CASSAPAASGELFF. The sequenced DNA is TGTGCCAGCAGTGCTCCAGCCGCGTCCGGGGAGCTGTTTTTT. Reference TRBV25-1 and TRBJ2-2 genes cover what lies past the CDR3, so the full variable domain is EADIYQTPRYLVIGTGKKITLECSQTMGHDKMYWYQQDPGMELHLIHYSYGVNSTEKGDLSSESTVSRIRTEHFPLTLESARPSHTSQYLCASSAPAASGELFFGEGSRLTVL.